This T cell receptor beta chain is drawn from a study of PD-1 blockade in classical Hodgkin lymphoma. Points from the study as a whole: The study found that TCR diversity rose significantly by C4D1 in CD4+ but not CD8+ cells. Causes of the repertoire differences remain undefined, possibly disease activity or prior therapy. The study found complete responders had baseline diversity similar to newly diagnosed patients.

Worth noting for this clone: What it binds is unknown.

Regarding time point: cycle 4 day 1 (C4D1), after 6 weeks of nivolumab. Relapse after autologous stem cell transplantation occurred in every patient, and brentuximab vedotin exposure varied. The patients, who had relapsed/refractory classical Hodgkin lymphoma, achieved best responses of complete response, partial response or progressive disease. Data came from immunoSEQ multiplex PCR; TCRdb stores just in-frame clones and leaves some out. The sample has 96,000 or so clones; roughly 91% are singletons. Trimming cost V 5 bases and J 3 bases; bases outside gene matches: 7. Germline V lookup: CDR1 MDHEN, CDR2 SYDVKM. This CDR3 has 16 residues.

The chain is built from TRBV28 and TRBJ1-4; 9 positions match TRBD1. The input for sequencing was peripheral blood mononuclear cells (PBMCs), taken before the fourth cycle of nivolumab. This sequence originates from a human donor with classical Hodgkin lymphoma. The CDR3 coding sequence is TGTGCCAGCAGTGCCGGGACAGGGATGCCTAATGAAAAACTGTTTTTT. Amino acid sequence: CASSAGTGMPNEKLFF.